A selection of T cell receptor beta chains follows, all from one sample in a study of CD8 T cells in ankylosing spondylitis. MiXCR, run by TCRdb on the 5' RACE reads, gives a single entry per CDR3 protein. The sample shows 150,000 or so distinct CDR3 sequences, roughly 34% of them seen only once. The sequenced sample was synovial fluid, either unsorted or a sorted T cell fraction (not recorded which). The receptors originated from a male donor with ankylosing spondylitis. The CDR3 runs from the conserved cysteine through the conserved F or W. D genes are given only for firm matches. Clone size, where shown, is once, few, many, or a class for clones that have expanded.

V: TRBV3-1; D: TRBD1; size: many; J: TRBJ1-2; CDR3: CASSRGRMRDREVLYGYTF; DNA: TGTGCCAGCAGCCGAGGTCGGATGCGGGACAGGGAAGTTTTGTATGGCTACACCTTC
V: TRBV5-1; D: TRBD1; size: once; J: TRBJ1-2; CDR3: CASSLEGVPGGRYGYTF; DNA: TGCGCCAGCAGCTTGGAGGGGGTTCCAGGGGGACGCTATGGCTACACCTTC
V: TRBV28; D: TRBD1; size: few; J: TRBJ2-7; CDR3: CASSPAGTESYEQYF; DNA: TGTGCCAGCAGCCCTGCCGGGACAGAATCCTACGAGCAGTACTTC
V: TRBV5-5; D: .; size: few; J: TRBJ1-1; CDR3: CASSRLFENTEAFF; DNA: TGTGCCAGCAGCCGACTTTTCGAGAACACTGAAGCTTTCTTT
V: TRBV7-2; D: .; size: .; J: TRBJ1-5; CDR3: CASSLNTGAHNQPQHF; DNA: TGTGCCAGCAGCTTAAATACGGGGGCGCACAATCAGCCCCAGCATTTT
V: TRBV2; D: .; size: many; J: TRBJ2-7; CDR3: CASSGPTELVPYEQYF; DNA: TGTGCCAGCAGCGGCCCGACAGAACTCGTACCCTACGAGCAGTACTTC
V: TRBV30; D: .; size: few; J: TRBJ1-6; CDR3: CAWNSYNSPLHF; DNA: TGTGCCTGGAACTCCTATAATTCACCCCTCCACTTT
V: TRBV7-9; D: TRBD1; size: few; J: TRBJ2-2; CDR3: CASSFGQGFFTGELFF; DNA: TGTGCCAGCAGCTTTGGACAGGGCTTCTTCACCGGGGAGCTGTTTTTT
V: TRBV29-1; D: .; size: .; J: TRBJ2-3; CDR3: CSVKGGAGGDTQYF; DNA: TGCAGCGTCAAGGGGGGCGCCGGCGGGGATACGCAGTATTTT
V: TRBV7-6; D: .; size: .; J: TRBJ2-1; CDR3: CASSSTYNPYNEQFF; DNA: TGTGCCAGCAGCTCTACATACAATCCCTACAATGAGCAGTTCTTC
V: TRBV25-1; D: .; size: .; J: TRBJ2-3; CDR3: CASSNPASSTDTQYF; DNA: TGTGCCAGCAGTAATCCTGCATCTAGCACAGATACGCAGTATTTT
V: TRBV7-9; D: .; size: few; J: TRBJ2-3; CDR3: CASSRSGEADTQYF; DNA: TGTGCCAGCAGCCGATCCGGGGAGGCAGATACGCAGTATTTT
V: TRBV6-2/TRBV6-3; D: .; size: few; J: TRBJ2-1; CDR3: CASRPPKGEQFF; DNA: TGTGCCAGCAGACCCCCCAAGGGTGAGCAGTTCTTC
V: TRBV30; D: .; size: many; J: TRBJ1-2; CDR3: CAWSVRRDLVGGYTF; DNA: TGTGCCTGGAGTGTACGTCGGGATCTCGTCGGGGGCTACACCTTC
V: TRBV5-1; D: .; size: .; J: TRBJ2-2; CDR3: CASFEDPNTGELFF; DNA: TGCGCCAGCTTCGAGGATCCGAACACCGGGGAGCTGTTTTTT
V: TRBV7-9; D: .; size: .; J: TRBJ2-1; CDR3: CASRPDPLTGKQFF; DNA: TGTGCCAGCAGACCCGACCCCCTTACGGGAAAGCAGTTCTTC
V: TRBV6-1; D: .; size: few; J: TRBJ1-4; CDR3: CASSRQLLNEKLFF; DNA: TGTGCCAGCAGTCGACAGTTACTAAATGAAAAACTGTTTTTT
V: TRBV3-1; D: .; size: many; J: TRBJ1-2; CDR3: CASSQADYGYTF; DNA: TGTGCCAGCAGCCAAGCTGACTATGGCTACACCTTC
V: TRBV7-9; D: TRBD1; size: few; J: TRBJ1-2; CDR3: CASSTAPGTDYGYTF; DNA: TGTGCCAGCAGCACCGCGCCCGGGACAGACTATGGCTACACCTTC
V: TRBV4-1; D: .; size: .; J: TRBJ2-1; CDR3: CASSQDVAYNEQFF; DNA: TGCGCCAGCAGCCAAGATGTGGCTTACAATGAGCAGTTCTTC